Listed here are 20 T cell receptor beta chains from one sample, sequenced in a study of blood T cell repertoires in COVID-19. The protocol was immunoSEQ multiplex PCR, while the TCRdb copy is restricted to in-frame clones and leaves out a portion. This table holds around 290,000 clones, 88% found once. Sequencing used PBMCs or T cells enriched from blood (not recorded which). These TCRs come from a woman younger than 45 who had recovered from COVID-19.

This chain links TRBV9 with TRBJ1-2; 7 nucleotides match TRBD1. V lost 0 bases to trimming and J lost 2 bases; unmatched junction nucleotides: 4. The CDR3 has 15 residues. Germline values: CDR1 SGDLS, CDR2 YYNGEE. CDR3 nucleotide sequence: TGTGCCAGCAGCGTAGGTGGGACAGAAAACTATGGCTACACCTTC. Translated: CASSVGGTENYGYTF.

The rearrangement uses TRBV15 and TRBJ1-4; perhaps TRBD1 as D (5 bases). This CDR3 has 15 residues. Germline CDR1 reads LNHNV; CDR2 reads YYDKDF (reference sequence). V was cut by 6 bases and J by 7 bases, with 18 bases left in between. The CDR3 sequence: CATRGSQGWSEKLFF. In nucleotides, the CDR3 is TGTGCCACCAGAGGATCCCAGGGATGGAGTGAAAAACTGTTTTTT.

The genes are TRBV3-1 (or the pseudogene TRBV3-2) and TRBJ1-1, with D perhaps TRBD1 (6 bases). The V and J ends lost 0 bases and 10 bases respectively, with 9 bases between them. Germline V gene data show CDR1 as LGHDT and CDR2 as YNNKEL (reference sequence). The CDR3 consists of 12 residues. CDR3 DNA: TGTGCCAGCAGCCAAGACCCACAGGGAGCTTTCTTT. It codes for CASSQDPQGAFF.

This rearrangement joins TRBV27 to TRBJ1-6; no clear D gene. Germline CDR1 is MNHEY and CDR2 is SMNVEV (reference sequence). Trimming left V 4 bases short and J 9 bases short, with 7 bases between. The length of the CDR3 is 12 residues. CDR3 amino acids: CASSWSGSPLHF. The CDR3 DNA reads as TGTGCCAGCAGTTGGTCGGGTTCACCCCTCCACTTT.

CDR3 nucleotides: TGTGCCATCAGCCAGGGGTTAGAGGGCCCCAACGAGCAGTACTTC. This encodes CAISQGLEGPNEQYF. This rearrangement joins TRBV10-3 to TRBJ2-7, with D tentatively TRBD1 (6 bases). Per the germline V gene, CDR1 is ENHRY and CDR2 is SYGVKD. The CDR3 consists of 15 residues. V lost 6 bases, J lost 5 bases, and 20 bases lay in between.

The V and J genes are TRBV18 and TRBJ2-1, with D hard to call. Per germline, CDR1 KGHSH and CDR2 LQKENI. The CDR3 covers 15 residues. V was cut by 2 bases and J by 8 bases, with 16 bases left in between. DNA for the CDR3: TGTGCCAGCTCACCAGGTCTAGGAAATTTCCATGAGCAGTTCTTC. Protein: CASSPGLGNFHEQFF. Full variable domain (rest looked up from reference TRBV18 and TRBJ2-1): NAGVMQNPRHLVRRRGQEARLRCSPMKGHSHVYWYRQLPEEGLKFMVYLQKENIIDESGMPKERFSAEFPKEGPSILRIQQVVRGDSAAYFCASSPGLGNFHEQFFGPGTRLTVL.

The gene calls are TRBV30 and TRBJ1-5; D might be TRBD1 (6 bases). Trimming removed 2 bases at V and 2 bases at J, with 10 bases between. The germline CDR1 and CDR2 sequences are GTSNPN and SVGIG (reference sequence). This CDR3 comprises 14 residues. CDR3: CAWSRPGGNQPQHF. In nucleotides, the CDR3 is TGTGCCTGGAGTCGGCCAGGGGGCAATCAGCCCCAGCATTTT.

In its sample, this clone was seen once. The chain is built from TRBV7-6 and TRBJ2-3; weak D call: TRBD1 (6 bases). CDR3 length: 15 residues. Germline-derived CDR1 and CDR2 are SGHVS and FNYEAQ. V shed 1 base and J shed 2 bases, with 10 bases lying between them. The CDR3 coding sequence is TGTGCCAGCAGCTTAGGGGGACACCTCACAGATACGCAGTATTTT. This translates into CASSLGGHLTDTQYF.

V gene TRBV19 combines with J gene TRBJ1-5, with D unclear. Germline lookup yields CDR1 LNHDA and CDR2 SQIVND (reference sequence). V lost 5 bases and J 4 bases, leaving 15 bases between the germline ends. The CDR3 totals 15 residues. CDR3 sequence: CASSPEGFRNQPQHF. The CDR3 DNA follows: TGTGCCAGTAGTCCGGAGGGATTTCGAAATCAGCCCCAGCATTTT. The entire variable domain, with the rest obtained from reference TRBV19 and TRBJ1-5, is as follows: DGGITQSPKYLFRKEGQNVTLSCEQNLNHDAMYWYRQDPGQGLRLIYYSQIVNDFQKGDIAEGYSVSREKKESFPLTVTSAQKNPTAFYLCASSPEGFRNQPQHFGDGTRLSIL.

CDR3 in DNA: TGTGCCAGTAGTATCGGGAGTGCCTATGGCTACACCTTC. Its translation: CASSIGSAYGYTF. The J gene is TRBJ1-2, the V gene TRBV19, with D unresolved. This CDR3 comprises 13 residues. V was pared by 3 bases and J by 4 bases, with 9 bases between. CDR1 is LNHDA and CDR2 is SQIVND in the germline V gene (reference sequence).

The rearrangement links TRBV5-1 to TRBJ1-2; 7 nucleotides align to TRBD1. Germline V CDR1 and CDR2: SGHRS, YFSETQ. The J segment lost 8 bases and the V segment lost 0 bases, leaving 7 bases of the junction unmatched. The CDR3 has 14 residues. CDR3 loop: CASSLGTRGRGYTF. DNA for the CDR3: TGCGCCAGCAGCTTGGGTACAAGGGGGCGAGGCTACACCTTC.

The V call is TRBV30, the J call TRBJ1-1, with D maybe TRBD1 (5 bases). The CDR3 length is 12 residues. The germline V and J ends were trimmed by 4 bases and 1 base, with 7 bases remaining between them. The germline V gene encodes CDR1 GTSNPN and CDR2 SVGIG (reference sequence). CDR3 bases: TGTGCCTGGAACGACAGGAACACTGAAGCTTTCTTT. It codes for CAWNDRNTEAFF.

The chain employs TRBV9 and TRBJ2-3; no definite D call. Germline assignment: CDR1 SGDLS and CDR2 YYNGEE. This CDR3 has 14 residues. V lost 2 bases, J lost 2 bases, and 9 bases lay in between. DNA for the CDR3: TGTGCCAGCAGCGTCGGGTCTTTCACAGATACGCAGTATTTT. This translates into CASSVGSFTDTQYF. Using reference TRBV9 and TRBJ2-3 for the parts outside the CDR3, the full variable domain is DSGVTQTPKHLITATGQRVTLRCSPRSGDLSVYWYQQSLDQGLQFLIQYYNGEERAKGNILERFSAQQFPDLHSELNLSSLELGDSALYFCASSVGSFTDTQYFGPGTRLTVL.

This rearrangement joins TRBV28 to TRBJ2-1; 12 bases line up with TRBD2. Trimming at V came to 3 bases and at J to 0 bases, leaving 12 bases not matched to a gene. The CDR3 runs to 20 residues. Germline V lookup: CDR1 MDHEN, CDR2 SYDVKM. CDR3 bases: TGTGCCAGCAGTTTGCGGACTAGCGGGACCCCAAAACGCTCCTACAATGAGCAGTTCTTC. Protein sequence: CASSLRTSGTPKRSYNEQFF. Using reference TRBV28 and TRBJ2-1 for the parts outside the CDR3, the full variable domain is DVKVTQSSRYLVKRTGEKVFLECVQDMDHENMFWYRQDPGLGLRLIYFSYDVKMKEKGDIPEGYSVSREKKERFSLILESASTNQTSMYLCASSLRTSGTPKRSYNEQFFGPGTRLTVL.

The chain links TRBV5-1 to TRBJ2-1, with TRBD2 matching 12 bases. The CDR3 has 15 residues. Unmatched junction bases numbered 8, after V lost 5 bases and J lost 8 bases. Germline V CDR1 and CDR2: SGHRS, YFSETQ. CDR3 sequence reads: CASSLTGLAGDEQFF. As DNA, the CDR3 is TGCGCCAGCAGTCTGACGGGACTAGCGGGCGATGAGCAGTTCTTC.

J is TRBJ2-7 and V is TRBV9; a possible D gene is TRBD1 (6 bases). V was shortened by 0 bases and J by 5 bases, with 12 bases between the two germline ends. The CDR3 is made up of 14 amino acids. Per germline, CDR1 SGDLS and CDR2 YYNGEE. CDR3 coding DNA: TGTGCCAGCAGCGTAGAGGGGGATTCCCACGAGCAGTACTTC. Protein product: CASSVEGDSHEQYF.

The gene calls are TRBV27 and TRBJ2-7; TRBD1 aligns across 8 bases. Germline lookup yields CDR1 MNHEY and CDR2 SMNVEV (reference sequence). This CDR3 region has 14 residues. J lost 6 bases, V lost 0 bases, and 4 bases had no gene match. For the CDR3, the DNA is TGTGCCAGCAGTTTATCGGGACAGGCGCGCGAGCAGTACTTC. Translating it yields CASSLSGQAREQYF.

The chain carries TRBV5-6 and TRBJ1-1; 10 bases align to TRBD1. This CDR3 has 14 amino acids. The J segment lost 3 bases and the V segment lost 3 bases, leaving 2 bases of the junction unmatched. Germline assignment: CDR1 SGHDT and CDR2 YYEEEE. The CDR3, as DNA: TGTGCCAGCAGCTGGGACAGGGGACACACTGAAGCTTTCTTT. Its protein product is CASSWDRGHTEAFF. Complete variable domain (other parts from reference TRBV5-6 and TRBJ1-1): DAGVTQSPTHLIKTRGQQVTLRCSPKSGHDTVSWYQQALGQGPQFIFQYYEEEERQRGNFPDRFSGHQFPNYSSELNVNALLLGDSALYLCASSWDRGHTEAFFGQGTRLTVV.

CDR3 DNA sequence: TGTGCCAGCAGTCGCCGGGACTACTATCAGCCCCAGCATTTT. Amino acids: CASSRRDYYQPQHF. The genes are TRBV28 and TRBJ1-5, with D possibly matching TRBD1 (5 bases). CDR3 size: 14 residues. The V gene lost 5 bases and the J gene lost 5 bases, with 13 bases spanning the gap. The germline V gene has CDR1 MDHEN and CDR2 SYDVKM.

This clone was seen once. V and J are TRBV20-1 and TRBJ1-2; no clear D. V was trimmed by 2 bases and J by 3 bases, leaving 4 bases between them. CDR1 and CDR2 (germline): DFQATT, SNEGSKA (reference sequence). This CDR3 region has 11 residues. CDR3 loop: CSARSDYGYTF. For the CDR3, the DNA is TGCAGTGCTAGATCAGACTATGGCTACACCTTC.